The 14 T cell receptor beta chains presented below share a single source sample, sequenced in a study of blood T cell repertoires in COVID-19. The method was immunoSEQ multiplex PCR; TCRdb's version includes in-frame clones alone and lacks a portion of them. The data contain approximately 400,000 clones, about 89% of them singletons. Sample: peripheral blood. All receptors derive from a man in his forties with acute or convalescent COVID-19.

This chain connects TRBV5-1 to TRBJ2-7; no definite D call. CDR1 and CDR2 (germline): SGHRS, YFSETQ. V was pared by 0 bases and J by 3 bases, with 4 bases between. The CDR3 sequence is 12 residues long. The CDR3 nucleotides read TGCGCCAGCAGCTTGGTCGGCTACGAGCAGTACTTC. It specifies CASSLVGYEQYF.

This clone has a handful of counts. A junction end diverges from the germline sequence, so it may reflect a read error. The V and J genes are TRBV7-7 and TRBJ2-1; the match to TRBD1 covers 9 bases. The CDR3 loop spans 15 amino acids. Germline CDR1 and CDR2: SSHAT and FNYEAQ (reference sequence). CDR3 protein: CASSLDGTGYNEQFF. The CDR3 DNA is TGTGCTAGCAGCTTAGACGGGACAGGGTACAATGAGCAGTTCTTC.

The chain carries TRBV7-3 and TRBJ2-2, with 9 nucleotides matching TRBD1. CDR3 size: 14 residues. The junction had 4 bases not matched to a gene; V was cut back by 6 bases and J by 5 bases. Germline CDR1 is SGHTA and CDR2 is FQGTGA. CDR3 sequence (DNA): TGTGCCAGCAGTTTGGACAGGGGAACCGGGGAGCTGTTTTTT. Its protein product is CASSLDRGTGELFF.

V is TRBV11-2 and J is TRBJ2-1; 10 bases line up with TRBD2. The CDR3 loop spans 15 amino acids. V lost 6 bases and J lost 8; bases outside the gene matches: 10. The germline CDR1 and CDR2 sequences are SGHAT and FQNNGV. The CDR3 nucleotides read TGTGCCAGCAGTGTTAGCGGGGGGCGGGTCGATGAGCAGTTCTTC. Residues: CASSVSGGRVDEQFF.

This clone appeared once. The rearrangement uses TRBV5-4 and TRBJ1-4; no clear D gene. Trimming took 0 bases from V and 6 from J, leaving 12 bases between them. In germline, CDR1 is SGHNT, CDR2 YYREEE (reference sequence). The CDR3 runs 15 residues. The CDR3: CASSLGYDGYEKLFF. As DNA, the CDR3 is TGTGCCAGCAGCTTGGGGTACGACGGGTATGAAAAACTGTTTTTT.

CDR3 nucleotide sequence: TGCGCCAGCAGCTTGACGGGAGTCTCCTACAATGAGCAGTTCTTC. This sequence encodes CASSLTGVSYNEQFF. The gene calls are TRBV5-1 and TRBJ2-1, with D possibly matching TRBD2 (6 bases). The CDR3 contains 15 residues. V dropped 1 base and J dropped 0 bases, with 8 bases sitting between them. Germline lookup yields CDR1 SGHRS and CDR2 YFSETQ.

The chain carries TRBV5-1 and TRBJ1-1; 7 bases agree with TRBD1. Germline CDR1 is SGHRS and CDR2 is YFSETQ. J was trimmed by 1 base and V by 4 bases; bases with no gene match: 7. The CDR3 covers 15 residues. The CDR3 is CASSGSGQPNTEAFF. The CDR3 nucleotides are TGCGCCAGCAGCGGGTCGGGACAGCCGAACACTGAAGCTTTCTTT.

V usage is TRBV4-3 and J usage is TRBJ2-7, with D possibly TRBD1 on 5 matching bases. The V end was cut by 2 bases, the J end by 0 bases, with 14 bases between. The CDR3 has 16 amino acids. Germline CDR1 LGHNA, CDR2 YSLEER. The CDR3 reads CASSQMLGASSYEQYF. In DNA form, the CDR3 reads TGCGCCAGCAGCCAAATGTTAGGGGCTTCCTCCTACGAGCAGTACTTC.

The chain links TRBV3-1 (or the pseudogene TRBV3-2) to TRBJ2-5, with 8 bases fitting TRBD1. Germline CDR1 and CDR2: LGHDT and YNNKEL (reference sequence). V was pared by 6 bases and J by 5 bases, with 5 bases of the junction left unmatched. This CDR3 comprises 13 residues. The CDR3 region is CASSRQGIETQYF. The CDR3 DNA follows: TGTGCCAGCAGTAGACAGGGGATCGAGACCCAGTACTTC.

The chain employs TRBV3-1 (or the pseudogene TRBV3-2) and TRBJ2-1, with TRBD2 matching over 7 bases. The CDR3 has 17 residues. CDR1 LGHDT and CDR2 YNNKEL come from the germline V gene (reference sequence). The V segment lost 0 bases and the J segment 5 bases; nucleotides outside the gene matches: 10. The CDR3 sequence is CASSQDEGRERNNEQFF. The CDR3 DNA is TGTGCCAGCAGCCAAGATGAGGGGCGGGAGCGTAACAATGAGCAGTTCTTC.

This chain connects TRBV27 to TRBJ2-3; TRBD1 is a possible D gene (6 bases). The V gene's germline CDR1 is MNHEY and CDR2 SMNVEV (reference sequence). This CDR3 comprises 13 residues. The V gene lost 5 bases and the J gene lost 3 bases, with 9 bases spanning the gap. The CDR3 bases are TGTGCCAGCAGTCCTCAGGGGACAGATACGCAGTATTTT. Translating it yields CASSPQGTDTQYF.

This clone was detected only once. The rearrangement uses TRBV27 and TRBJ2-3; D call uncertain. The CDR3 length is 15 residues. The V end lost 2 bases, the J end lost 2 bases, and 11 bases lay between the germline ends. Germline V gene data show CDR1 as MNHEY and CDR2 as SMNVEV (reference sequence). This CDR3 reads CASSLDRRLTDTQYF. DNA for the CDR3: TGTGCCAGCAGTTTAGATCGCAGGCTCACAGATACGCAGTATTTT.

The CDR3 loop is CASSPPSSGAGYTF. CDR3 nucleotide sequence: TGTGCCAGCTCACCCCCTTCTTCAGGGGCAGGCTACACCTTC. The V call is TRBV18, the J call TRBJ1-2; D is possibly TRBD1 (6 bases). The germline V gene encodes CDR1 KGHSH and CDR2 LQKENI. Trimming left V 3 bases short and J 8 bases short, with 16 bases between. The CDR3 sequence is 14 residues long.

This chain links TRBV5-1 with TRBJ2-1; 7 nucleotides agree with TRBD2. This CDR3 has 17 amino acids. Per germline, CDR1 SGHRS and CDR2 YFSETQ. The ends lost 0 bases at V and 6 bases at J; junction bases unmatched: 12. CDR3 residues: CASSLVGARERSNEQFF. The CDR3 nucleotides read TGCGCCAGCAGCTTGGTGGGAGCGCGGGAGAGGTCCAATGAGCAGTTCTTC. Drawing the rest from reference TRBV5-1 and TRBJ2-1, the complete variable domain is KAGVTQTPRYLIKTRGQQVTLSCSPISGHRSVSWYQQTPGQGLQFLFEYFSETQRNKGNFPGRFSGRQFSNSRSEMNVSTLELGDSALYLCASSLVGARERSNEQFFGPGTRLTVL.